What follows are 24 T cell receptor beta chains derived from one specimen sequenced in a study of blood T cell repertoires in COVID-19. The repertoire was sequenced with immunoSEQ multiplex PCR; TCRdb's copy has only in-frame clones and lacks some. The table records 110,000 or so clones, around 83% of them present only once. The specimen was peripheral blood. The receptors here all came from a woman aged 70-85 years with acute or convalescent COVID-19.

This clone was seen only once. The CDR3 reads CASSLGVAGANEQFF. Here the CDR3 DNA reads TGTGCCAGCAGCCTGGGGGTAGCGGGAGCCAATGAGCAGTTCTTC. The rearrangement uses TRBV5-4 and TRBJ2-1, with 9 bases matching TRBD2. CDR1 is SGHNT, CDR2 YYREEE, per germline (reference sequence). With 4 bases clipped from V and 6 bases from J, the junction kept 8 bases outside the gene matches. This CDR3 comprises 15 residues.

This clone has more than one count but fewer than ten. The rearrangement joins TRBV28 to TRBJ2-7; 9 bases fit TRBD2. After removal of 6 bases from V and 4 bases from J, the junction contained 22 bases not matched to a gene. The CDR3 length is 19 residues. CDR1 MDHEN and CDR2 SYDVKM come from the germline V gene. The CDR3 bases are TGTGCCAGCAGGACCGCCGGGGGGGCGTATAGCGGGAGAAGGTACGAGCAGTACTTC. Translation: CASRTAGGAYSGRRYEQYF.

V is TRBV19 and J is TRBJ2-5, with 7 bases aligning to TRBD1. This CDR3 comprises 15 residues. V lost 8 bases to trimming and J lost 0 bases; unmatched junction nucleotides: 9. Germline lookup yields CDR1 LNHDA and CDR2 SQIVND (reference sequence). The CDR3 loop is CASSTGAWDQETQYF. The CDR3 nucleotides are TGTGCCAGTTCCACAGGGGCGTGGGACCAAGAGACCCAGTACTTC. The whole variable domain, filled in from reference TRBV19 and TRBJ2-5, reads DGGITQSPKYLFRKEGQNVTLSCEQNLNHDAMYWYRQDPGQGLRLIYYSQIVNDFQKGDIAEGYSVSREKKESFPLTVTSAQKNPTAFYLCASSTGAWDQETQYFGPGTRLLVL.

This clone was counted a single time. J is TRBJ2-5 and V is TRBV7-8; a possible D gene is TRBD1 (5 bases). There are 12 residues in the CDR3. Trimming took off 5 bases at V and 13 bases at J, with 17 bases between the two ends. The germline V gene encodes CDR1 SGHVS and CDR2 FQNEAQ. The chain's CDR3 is CASSLRQGWPYF. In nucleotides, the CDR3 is TGTGCCAGCAGCCTCCGGCAGGGCTGGCCGTACTTC.

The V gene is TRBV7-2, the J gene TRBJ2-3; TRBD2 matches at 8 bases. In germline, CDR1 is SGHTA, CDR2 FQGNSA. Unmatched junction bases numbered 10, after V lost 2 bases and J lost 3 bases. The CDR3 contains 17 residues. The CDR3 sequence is CASSLRLAGTRTDTQYF. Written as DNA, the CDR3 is TGTGCCAGCAGCTTAAGGCTAGCGGGTACTAGGACAGATACGCAGTATTTT.

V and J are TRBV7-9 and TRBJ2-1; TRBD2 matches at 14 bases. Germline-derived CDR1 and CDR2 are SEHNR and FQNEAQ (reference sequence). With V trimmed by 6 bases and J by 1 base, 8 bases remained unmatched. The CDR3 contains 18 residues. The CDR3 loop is CASSSTSGRASSYNEQFF. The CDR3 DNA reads TGTGCCAGCAGTTCGACTAGCGGGAGGGCCAGTTCCTACAATGAGCAGTTCTTC. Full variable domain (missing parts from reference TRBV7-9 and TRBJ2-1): DTGVSQNPRHKITKRGQNVTFRCDPISEHNRLYWYRQTLGQGPEFLTYFQNEAQLEKSRLLSDRFSAERPKGSFSTLEIQRTEQGDSAMYLCASSSTSGRASSYNEQFFGPGTRLTVL.

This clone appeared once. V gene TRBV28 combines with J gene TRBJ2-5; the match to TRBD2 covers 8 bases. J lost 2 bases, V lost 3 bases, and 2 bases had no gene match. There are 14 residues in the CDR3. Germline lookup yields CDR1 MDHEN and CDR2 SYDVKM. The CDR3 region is CASSFRGRQETQYF. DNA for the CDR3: TGTGCCAGCAGTTTCCGCGGGAGGCAAGAGACCCAGTACTTC.

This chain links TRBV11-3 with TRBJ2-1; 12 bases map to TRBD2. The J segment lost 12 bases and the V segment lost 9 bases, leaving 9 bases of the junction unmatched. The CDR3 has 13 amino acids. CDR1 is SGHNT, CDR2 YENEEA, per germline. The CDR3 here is CASGASGRARQFF. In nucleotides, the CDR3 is TGTGCCAGTGGCGCTAGCGGGAGGGCCCGGCAGTTCTTC.

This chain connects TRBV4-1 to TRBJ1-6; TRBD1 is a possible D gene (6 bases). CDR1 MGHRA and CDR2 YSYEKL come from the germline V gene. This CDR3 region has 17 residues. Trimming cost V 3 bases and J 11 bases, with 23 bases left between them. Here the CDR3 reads CASSHPRTDSRSAPLHF. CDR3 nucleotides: TGCGCCAGCAGCCATCCAAGAACGGACAGTCGAAGTGCACCCCTCCACTTT.

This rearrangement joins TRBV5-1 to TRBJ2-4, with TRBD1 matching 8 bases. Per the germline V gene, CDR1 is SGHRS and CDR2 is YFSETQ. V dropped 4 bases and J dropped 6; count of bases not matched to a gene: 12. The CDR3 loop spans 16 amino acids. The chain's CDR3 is CASSHGDRTTLNIQYF. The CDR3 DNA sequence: TGCGCCAGCAGCCATGGGGACAGGACGACTTTAAACATTCAGTACTTC.

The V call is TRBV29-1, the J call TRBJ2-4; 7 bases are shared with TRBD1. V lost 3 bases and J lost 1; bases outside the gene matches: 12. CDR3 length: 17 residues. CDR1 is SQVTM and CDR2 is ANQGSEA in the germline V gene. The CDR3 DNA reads TGCAGCGTTGACCCAGGGGGATTGGGGAAGGCCAAAAACATTCAGTACTTC. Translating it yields CSVDPGGLGKAKNIQYF.

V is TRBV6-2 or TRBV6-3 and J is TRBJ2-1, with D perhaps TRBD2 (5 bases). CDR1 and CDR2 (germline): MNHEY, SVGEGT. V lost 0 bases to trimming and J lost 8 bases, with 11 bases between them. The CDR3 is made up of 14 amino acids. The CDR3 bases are TGTGCCAGCAGTTACTCTCGCCGGACTCATGAGCAGTTCTTC. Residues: CASSYSRRTHEQFF.

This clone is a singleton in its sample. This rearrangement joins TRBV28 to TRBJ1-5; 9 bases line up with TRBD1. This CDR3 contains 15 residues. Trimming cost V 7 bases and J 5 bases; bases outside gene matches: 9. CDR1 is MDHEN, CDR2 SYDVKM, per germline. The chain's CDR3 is CASNLGQGRYQPQHF. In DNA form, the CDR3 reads TGTGCCAGCAACCTGGGACAGGGTCGCTATCAGCCCCAGCATTTT.

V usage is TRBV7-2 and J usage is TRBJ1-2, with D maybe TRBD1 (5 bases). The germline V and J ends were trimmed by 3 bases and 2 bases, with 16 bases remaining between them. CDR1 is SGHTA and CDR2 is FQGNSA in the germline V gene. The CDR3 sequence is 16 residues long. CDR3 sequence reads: CASSFTRGGANYGYTF. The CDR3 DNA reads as TGTGCCAGCAGCTTCACTAGGGGCGGGGCGAACTATGGCTACACCTTC.

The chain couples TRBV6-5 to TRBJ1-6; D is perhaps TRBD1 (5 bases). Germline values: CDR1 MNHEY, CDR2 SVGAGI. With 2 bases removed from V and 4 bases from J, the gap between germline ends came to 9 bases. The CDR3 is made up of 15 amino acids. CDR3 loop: CASSYDSLYNSPLHF. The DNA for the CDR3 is TGTGCCAGCAGTTACGACAGTTTATATAATTCACCCCTCCACTTT.

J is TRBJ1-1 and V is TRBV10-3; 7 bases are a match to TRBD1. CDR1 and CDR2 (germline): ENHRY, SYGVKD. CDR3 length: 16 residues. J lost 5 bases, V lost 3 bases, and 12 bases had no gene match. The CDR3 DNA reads TGTGCCATCAGTGAAGCAGAAAGGGCACAGGGGACTGAAGCTTTCTTT. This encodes CAISEAERAQGTEAFF.

CDR3 sequence reads: CASSLWTGTSGNNEQFF. The CDR3, as DNA: TGTGCCAGCAGCTTATGGACCGGGACTAGCGGAAACAATGAGCAGTTCTTC. The chain has TRBV7-9 and TRBJ2-1; TRBD2 matches at 11 bases. The germline V gene has CDR1 SEHNR and CDR2 FQNEAQ (reference sequence). This CDR3 region has 17 residues. V shed 2 bases, J shed 5 bases, and the junction held 8 bases outside the gene matches. The entire variable domain, with the rest obtained from reference TRBV7-9 and TRBJ2-1, is as follows: DTGVSQNPRHKITKRGQNVTFRCDPISEHNRLYWYRQTLGQGPEFLTYFQNEAQLEKSRLLSDRFSAERPKGSFSTLEIQRTEQGDSAMYLCASSLWTGTSGNNEQFFGPGTRLTVL.

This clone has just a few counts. The CDR3 loop reads CASSPQPQGNYGYTF. The CDR3 DNA reads TGTGCCAGTAGTCCCCAACCGCAGGGAAACTATGGCTACACCTTC. V gene TRBV19 combines with J gene TRBJ1-2, with a possible D match to TRBD1 (5 bases). The germline V and J ends were trimmed by 5 bases and 2 bases, with 15 bases remaining between them. The CDR3 has 15 amino acids. Germline CDR1 reads LNHDA; CDR2 reads SQIVND (reference sequence).

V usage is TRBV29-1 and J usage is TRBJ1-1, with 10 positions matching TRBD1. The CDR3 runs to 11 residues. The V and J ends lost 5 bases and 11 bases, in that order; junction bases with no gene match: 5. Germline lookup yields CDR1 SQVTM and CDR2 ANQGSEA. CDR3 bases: TGCAGCGTTCGACAGGGGGCAGGGGCTTTCTTT. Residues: CSVRQGAGAFF.

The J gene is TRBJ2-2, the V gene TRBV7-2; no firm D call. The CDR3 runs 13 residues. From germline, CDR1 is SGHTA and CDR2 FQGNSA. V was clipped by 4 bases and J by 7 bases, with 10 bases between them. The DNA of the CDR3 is TGTGCCAGCAGCTCCTCGTCTATCGGGGAGCTGTTTTTT. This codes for CASSSSSIGELFF.

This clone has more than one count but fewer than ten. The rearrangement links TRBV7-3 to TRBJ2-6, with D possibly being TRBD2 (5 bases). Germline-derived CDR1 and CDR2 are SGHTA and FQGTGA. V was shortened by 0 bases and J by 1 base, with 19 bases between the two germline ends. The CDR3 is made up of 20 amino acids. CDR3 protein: CASSLTLGSGFGSGANVLTF. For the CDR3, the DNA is TGTGCCAGCAGCTTAACACTGGGGAGCGGTTTTGGTTCTGGGGCCAACGTCCTGACTTTC.

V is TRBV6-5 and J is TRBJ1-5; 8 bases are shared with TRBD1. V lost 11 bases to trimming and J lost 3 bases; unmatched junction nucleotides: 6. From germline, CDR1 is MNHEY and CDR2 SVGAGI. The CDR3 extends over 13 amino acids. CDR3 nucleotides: TGTGCCGTACAGGGGGAGATCAATCAGCCCCAGCATTTT. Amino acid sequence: CAVQGEINQPQHF.

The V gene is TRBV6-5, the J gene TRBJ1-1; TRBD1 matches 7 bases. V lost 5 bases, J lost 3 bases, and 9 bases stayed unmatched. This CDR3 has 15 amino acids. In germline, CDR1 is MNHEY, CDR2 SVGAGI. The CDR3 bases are TGTGCCAGCAGTCTAAGGGGGCACGGCGACACTGAAGCTTTCTTT. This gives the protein CASSLRGHGDTEAFF.

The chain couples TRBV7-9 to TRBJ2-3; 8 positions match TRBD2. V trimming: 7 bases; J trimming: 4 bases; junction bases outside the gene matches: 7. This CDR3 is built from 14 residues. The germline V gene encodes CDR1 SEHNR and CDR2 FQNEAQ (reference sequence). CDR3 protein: CASTVAGMADTQYF. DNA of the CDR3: TGTGCCAGCACCGTAGCGGGAATGGCAGATACGCAGTATTTT.